This TCR beta chain is drawn from a study of blood T cell repertoires in COVID-19 (dated by TCRdb to 2018 to 2020). In terms of the full investigation: Samples covering the acute and convalescent phases of COVID-19 were provided by collaborators in the United States, Italy and Spain. The material from the prospective study consisted of cDNA or gDNA derived from T cells, B-cell-depleted T cells, or PBMCs. Subjects who had been exposed to COVID-19, were actively infected with it, or had recovered from it provided the deeply sampled blood TCRbeta repertoires that made up the dataset. The repertoires were released in a freely available public database intended as a resource for research on the immune response to SARS-CoV-2. Samples were obtained from the ongoing ImmuneRACE study (first 160 participants) and from roughly 1,300 subjects provided by 6 global collaborators. The sample metadata nearly always contained a de-identified subject ID, COVID-19 status, age in years and sex. HLA class I and class II types, where available, came from metadata supplied by the sample provider rather than from assay-based typing.

TCRbeta CDR3 regions were amplified from genomic DNA by means of the immunoSEQ Assay, a bias-controlled multiplex PCR. On the authors' methods: The number of nucleated cells in each sample was estimated from the amplification of reference gene primers within the assay. To quantify the absolute abundance of each unique TCRbeta CDR3 rearrangement, sequence reads were collapsed and filtered. For each sample, productive Simpson clonality was calculated by taking the square root of Simpson's diversity index across productive rearrangements. TCRdb stores this immuneACCESS table with in-frame sequences only. Part of the clones is absent; in the studies checked, under half of the shortfall reflects unresolved V genes, and no reason is known for the rest. V and J calls and clone size are those listed in that table; D and trimming were worked out from the DNA. Counted in this sample were 150,000 to 200,000 clones; roughly 89% of them appeared once. The ten largest account for approximately 2.5% of the sample.

As concerns this clone: There is no known antigen for this receptor. Base-call qualities are not available, and no considerably larger clone is one nucleotide away.

What the study reported, not specific to this receptor: The quantity of clinical and demographic metadata differed by source and by participant and was supplied without curation.

From a lookup of the germline V gene (reference sequence), CDR1 and CDR2 are MNHNY and SVGAGI. At the junction V is shortened by 7 bases and J by 4 bases, with 8 bases in between. Taken from cysteine to phenylalanine, the CDR3 has 12 residues. Only CDR3 DNA remains: 36 bases, in frame from the first base. Participants in the prospective study were enrolled through a virtual design, were aged 18 to 89 years, and lived in about two dozen United States geographic areas. In the prospective study, cohorts were assigned on the basis of participant-reported clinical history obtained from a screening survey and a study questionnaire. In the prospective study, whole blood, serum and a nasopharyngeal or oropharyngeal swab were collected from each participant by mobile phlebotomists. Additional blood draws and questionnaires over an approximately 2-month period could optionally be provided by prospective study participants. Prospective study blood samples were shipped either frozen or at room temperature before DNA extraction.

The sequence is built from TRBV6-6 and TRBJ1-5; D gene: possibly TRBD1, on 5 matching bases. Sample: PBMCs or T cells enriched from blood (not recorded which). This TCR was sampled from a woman between 40 and 50 years old with acute COVID-19. CDR3 sequence: CASTRENQPQHF. At the DNA level, the sequence is TGTGCCAGCACCAGGGAAAATCAGCCCCAGCATTTT.